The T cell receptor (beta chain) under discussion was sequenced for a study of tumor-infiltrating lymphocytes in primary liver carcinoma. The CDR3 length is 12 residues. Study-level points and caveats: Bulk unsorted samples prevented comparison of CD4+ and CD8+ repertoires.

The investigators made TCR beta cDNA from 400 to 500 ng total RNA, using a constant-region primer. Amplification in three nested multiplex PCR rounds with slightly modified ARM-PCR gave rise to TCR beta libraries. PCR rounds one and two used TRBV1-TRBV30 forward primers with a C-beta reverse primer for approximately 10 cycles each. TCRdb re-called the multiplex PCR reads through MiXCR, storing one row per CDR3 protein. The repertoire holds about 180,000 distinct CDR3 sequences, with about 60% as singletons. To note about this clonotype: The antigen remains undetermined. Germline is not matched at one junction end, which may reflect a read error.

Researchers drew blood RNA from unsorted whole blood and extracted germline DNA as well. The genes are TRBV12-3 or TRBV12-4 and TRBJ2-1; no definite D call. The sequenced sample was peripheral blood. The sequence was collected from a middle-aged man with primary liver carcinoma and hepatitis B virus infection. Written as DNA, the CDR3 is TGTGCCAGCAATTTAGGATACAATGAGCAGTTCTTC. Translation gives CASNLGYNEQFF.